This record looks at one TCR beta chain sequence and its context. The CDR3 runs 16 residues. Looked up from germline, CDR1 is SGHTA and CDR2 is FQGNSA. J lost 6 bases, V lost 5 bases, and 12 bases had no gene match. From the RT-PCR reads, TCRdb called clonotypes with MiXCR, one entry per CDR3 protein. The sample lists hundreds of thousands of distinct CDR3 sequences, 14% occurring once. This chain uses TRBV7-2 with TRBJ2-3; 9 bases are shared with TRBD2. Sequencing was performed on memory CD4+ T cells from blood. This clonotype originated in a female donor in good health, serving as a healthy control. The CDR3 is CASSTLAGLIMDTQYF. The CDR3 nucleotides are TGTGCCAGCAGCACGCTAGCGGGGTTGATTATGGATACGCAGTATTTT.